This entry concerns a single TCR beta chain. What it binds is unknown. This record belongs to a study of T cell responses to AZD1222 COVID-19 vaccine. For the study at large: Pooled together were second doses at about 4 or about 12 weeks. Notes on the study in general: Reportedly, close to half of spike-specific TCRs are directed against unmutated variant regions. Distributed over spike, vaccine-associated CD4 TCRs predominated at 160-218 and 743-854.

TCRdb keeps only in-frame clones here, not all; method: immunoSEQ multiplex PCR. There are 100,000 to 120,000 clones in the sample; around 90% occur only once, and over 6% lies in the top ten. The CDR3 totals 15 residues. Per germline, CDR1 MRHNA and CDR2 SNTAGT. The V end lost 0 bases, the J end lost 3 bases, and 11 bases lay between the germline ends. V usage is TRBV6-4 and J usage is TRBJ1-1; no clear D. The sequenced sample was peripheral blood, obtained on day 0 of AZD1222 vaccination. The sequence came from an adult in good health. CDR3: CASSDSGRADTEAFF. The CDR3, as DNA: TGTGCCAGCAGTGACTCGGGCAGAGCTGACACTGAAGCTTTCTTT.